These 3 T cell receptor beta chains were sequenced from one sample in a study of T-cell memory formation after mild COVID-19. TCRdb recomputed calls from the 5' RACE reads with MiXCR, one row per CDR3 protein. Here the sample spans a few hundred thousand distinct CDR3 sequences, roughly 14% being singletons. The specimen sequenced was PBMCs or a T cell subset sorted from them (not recorded which). The receptor set was obtained from a young man who had mild COVID-19 (a few samples of this study predate the infection). Cell type and time point are not known.

This clonotype was observed many times. This chain connects TRBV12-3 or TRBV12-4 to TRBJ2-5, with D possibly called TRBD1 or TRBD2 (6 bases each). CDR3 length equals 13 residues. Trimming stripped 7 bases from V and 1 base from J, with 10 bases between. The CDR3 reads CASTRGPQETQYF. The CDR3 nucleotides are TGTGCCAGCACCCGGGGGCCCCAAGAGACCCAGTACTTC.

This rearrangement joins TRBV7-9 to TRBJ1-1; D ambiguous. V lost 5 bases and J 2 bases, leaving 12 bases between the germline ends. The germline V gene has CDR1 SEHNR and CDR2 FQNEAQ (reference sequence). CDR3 length: 14 amino acids. CDR3 bases: TGTGCCAGCAGCCAACTTCTAGCTAACACTGAAGCTTTCTTT. Protein: CASSQLLANTEAFF. Together with reference TRBV7-9 and TRBJ1-1, the CDR3 gives the full variable domain: DTGVSQNPRHKITKRGQNVTFRCDPISEHNRLYWYRQTLGQGPEFLTYFQNEAQLEKSRLLSDRFSAERPKGSFSTLEIQRTEQGDSAMYLCASSQLLANTEAFFGQGTRLTVV.

This clonotype has a handful of counts. The chain joins TRBV7-9 to TRBJ1-3; D is uncertain. Trimming pared 6 bases from V and 2 bases from J, leaving 14 bases between. The CDR3 spans 15 residues. Germline CDR1 and CDR2: SEHNR and FQNEAQ (reference sequence). CDR3 nucleotides: TGTGCCAGCAGAGCCGTCCTAAGGGCTGGAAACACCATATATTTT. It yields the protein CASRAVLRAGNTIYF.